Presented here are 17 T cell receptor beta chains from one specimen sequenced in a study of cytomegalovirus exposure and HLA in healthy donors. PCR amplification relied on 60 Vbeta primers (plus 13 Jbeta primers). The repertoire was sequenced with immunoSEQ multiplex PCR; TCRdb's copy has only in-frame clones and lacks some. This repertoire comprises 100,000 to 150,000 clones; its ten largest clones make up 2% to 2.5%. Sequencing was performed on PBMCs. The receptors stem from a man aged 35 to 55 in good health and CMV-seronegative.

The J gene is TRBJ2-2, the V gene TRBV29-1, with TRBD1 matching over 12 bases. The CDR3 length is 12 residues. Per germline, CDR1 SQVTM and CDR2 ANQGSEA. V shed 7 bases and J 6 bases; nucleotides not matched to a gene: 0. The CDR3 coding sequence is TGCAGCGGGGACAGGGGGCCCGGGGAGCTGTTTTTT. Translation gives CSGDRGPGELFF.

The chain recombines TRBV7-9 with TRBJ2-7; possibly TRBD2 for D (7 bases). The CDR3 has 13 amino acids. Deletions cut 3 bases from V and 9 bases from J, with 15 bases between. CDR1 and CDR2 (germline): SEHNR, FQNEAQ (reference sequence). In nucleotides, the CDR3 is TGTGCCAGCAGCTTCGGGGGGCCGGATTCGCAGTACTTC. Translating gives CASSFGGPDSQYF.

V usage is TRBV11-1 and J usage is TRBJ2-3; D is unresolved. CDR3 size: 15 residues. Germline V gene data show CDR1 as SGHAT and CDR2 as FQDESV (reference sequence). V lost 11 bases, J lost 0 bases, and 18 bases lay in between. For the CDR3, the DNA is TGTGCCTCGGCTGAGGAAGCGACCAGCACAGATACGCAGTATTTT. Its protein is CASAEEATSTDTQYF.

The V and J genes are TRBV5-1 and TRBJ2-3; 8 nucleotides match TRBD2. Germline V gene lookup returns CDR1 SGHRS and CDR2 YFSETQ. Losses at the gene ends were 4 bases for V and 6 bases for J; bases not matched to a gene: 7. The length of the CDR3 is 14 residues. CDR3 residues: CASSLGLELDTQYF. The DNA of the CDR3 is TGCGCCAGCAGCCTGGGACTAGAACTCGATACGCAGTATTTT.

CDR3 in DNA: TGTGCCATCAGTGGAGGTGAAGGGGATAATCAGCCCCAGCATTTT. This encodes CAISGGEGDNQPQHF. The chain recombines TRBV10-3 with TRBJ1-5; maybe TRBD1 (5 bases). Looked up from germline, CDR1 is ENHRY and CDR2 is SYGVKD. CDR3 size: 15 residues. V was clipped by 4 bases and J by 4 bases, with 14 bases between them.

The chain joins TRBV7-2 to TRBJ2-7, with a possible D match to TRBD1 (6 bases). There are 15 residues in the CDR3. V was trimmed by 1 base and J by 2 bases, leaving 12 bases between them. Germline CDR1 is SGHTA and CDR2 is FQGNSA. DNA for the CDR3: TGTGCCAGCAGCTTAGGCCAGGGGAGTACCTACGAGCAGTACTTC. Its translation: CASSLGQGSTYEQYF.

V gene TRBV5-1 combines with J gene TRBJ2-5, with D perhaps TRBD2 (5 bases). Trimming removed 2 bases at V and 2 bases at J, with 7 bases between. Germline V gives CDR1 SGHRS, CDR2 YFSETQ. This CDR3 region has 13 residues. The CDR3 region is CASSFTSQETQYF. CDR3 nucleotide sequence: TGCGCCAGCAGCTTCACTAGTCAAGAGACCCAGTACTTC.

The genes are TRBV11-3 and TRBJ2-3; D might be TRBD2 (6 bases). The CDR3 totals 16 residues. CDR1 and CDR2 (germline): SGHNT, YENEEA. V lost 1 base to trimming and J lost 0 bases, with 11 bases between them. The CDR3 sequence: CASSLGVAGSTDTQYF. The CDR3, as DNA: TGTGCCAGCAGCTTAGGAGTGGCGGGAAGCACAGATACGCAGTATTTT.

The genes are TRBV11-3 and TRBJ2-5; possible D gene TRBD1, 5 bases. Germline V lookup: CDR1 SGHNT, CDR2 YENEEA. This CDR3 region has 14 residues. Trimming took 3 bases from V and 3 from J, leaving 11 bases between them. The DNA of the CDR3 is TGTGCCAGCAGCTTCGTGGGCAGGGAAGAGACCCAGTACTTC. Its protein product is CASSFVGREETQYF. The full variable domain, its missing parts supplied by reference TRBV11-3 and TRBJ2-5, is EAGVVQSPRYKIIEKKQPVAFWCNPISGHNTLYWYLQNLGQGPELLIRYENEEAVDDSQLPKDRFSAERLKGVDSTLKIQPAELGDSAVYLCASSFVGREETQYFGPGTRLLVL.

The chain has TRBV7-9 and TRBJ2-1; 12 nucleotides align to TRBD2. V lost 2 bases and J lost 0; bases outside the gene matches: 5. CDR3 length equals 18 residues. Looked up from germline, CDR1 is SEHNR and CDR2 is FQNEAQ (reference sequence). The CDR3 sequence is CASSLPLAGGSSYNEQFF. CDR3 bases: TGTGCCAGCAGCTTACCACTAGCGGGAGGCTCCTCCTACAATGAGCAGTTCTTC.

The rearrangement links TRBV18 to TRBJ1-2; D unresolved. The CDR3 consists of 11 residues. CDR1 is KGHSH, CDR2 LQKENI, per germline. V was pared by 3 bases and J by 6 bases, with 5 bases between. Here the CDR3 DNA reads TGTGCCAGCTCACCCGGAGATGGCTACACCTTC. Residues: CASSPGDGYTF.

CDR3 nucleotides: TGTGCCAGCAGCAAAGATTCGGCGGCGTCCTACGAGCAGTACTTC. It specifies CASSKDSAASYEQYF. The chain carries TRBV21-1 and TRBJ2-7; the DNA was not compared with TRBD2, the D call given in the table. TRBV21-1 is classified as a pseudogene. The length of the CDR3 is 15 residues.

The V gene is TRBV5-8, the J gene TRBJ1-3, with D maybe TRBD1 (5 bases). V lost 0 bases and J lost 9, with 10 bases in between. The CDR3 is made up of 13 amino acids. Germline values: CDR1 SGHTS, CDR2 YDEGEE. The CDR3 sequence: CASSLVTGGTIYF. Written as DNA, the CDR3 is TGTGCCAGCAGCTTGGTTACAGGTGGCACCATATATTTT.

This sequence joins TRBV5-8 and TRBJ1-3; possible D gene TRBD1, 6 bases. Trimming took 4 bases from V and 8 from J, leaving 10 bases between them. Looked up from germline, CDR1 is SGHTS and CDR2 is YDEGEE. This CDR3 is 12 amino acids long. CDR3 loop: CASSLGGYTIYF. The CDR3 bases are TGTGCCAGCAGCCTAGGGGGATACACCATATATTTT.

The chain combines TRBV6-6 with TRBJ2-1; 7 bases are shared with TRBD1. Germline trimming cut 2 bases from V and 0 bases from J; bases unmatched to any gene: 1. The V gene's germline CDR1 is MNHNY and CDR2 SVGAGI (reference sequence). The CDR3 has 15 amino acids. The CDR3 loop reads CASSYEGASYNEQFF. The CDR3 DNA is TGTGCCAGCAGTTACGAGGGGGCCTCCTACAATGAGCAGTTCTTC.

The V and J genes are TRBV18 and TRBJ2-1; 12 bases map to TRBD1. V lost 3 bases to trimming and J lost 6 bases; unmatched junction nucleotides: 3. Germline V CDR1 and CDR2: KGHSH, LQKENI. The CDR3 has 15 amino acids. CDR3 nucleotide sequence: TGTGCCAGCTCACCGGGACAGGGGGCGTTCAATGAGCAGTTCTTC. Its protein is CASSPGQGAFNEQFF.

The CDR3 DNA follows: TGTGCCAGCAGTTTAGCGGGAGGTCGGAGCTCCTACAATGAGCAGTTCTTC. It translates to CASSLAGGRSSYNEQFF. The chain uses TRBV27 and TRBJ2-1, with 8 bases aligning to TRBD2. The CDR3 covers 17 residues. Germline-derived CDR1 and CDR2 are MNHEY and SMNVEV (reference sequence). V shed 2 bases and J 0 bases; nucleotides not matched to a gene: 6.